This T cell receptor (beta chain) was sequenced during a study of T cells in Graves' hyperthyroidism and ophthalmopathy. Study overall: Peripheral blood was collected at initial diagnosis, before any treatment.

In germline, CDR1 is SNHLY, CDR2 FYNNEI. V was pared by 4 bases and J by 4 bases, with 7 bases of the junction left unmatched. The CDR3 runs to 16 residues. The study's findings and limits: The model predicted ophthalmopathy a median approximately 6 months before onset. Appearing also in blood were most of the thyroid clonotypes expanded above 0.001.

Concerning this clonotype: As yet, its antigen is unknown.

TCR beta CDR3 sequences were amplified from RNA transcripts. The primer set for the first-round RT-PCR of the TCR CDR3 was HTBI. One entry per CDR3 protein, called by TCRdb with MiXCR from the multiplex PCR reads. The sample lists approximately 400,000 distinct CDR3 sequences, roughly an eighth occurring once. V usage is TRBV2 and J usage is TRBJ2-5; 12 positions match TRBD1. The clonotype originates from a man over 45 with Graves' ophthalmopathy. Sequenced sample: blood. Here the CDR3 DNA reads TGTGCCAGCAGTGGATGGGGACAGGGGGCCCGAGAGACCCAGTACTTC. Its protein product is CASSGWGQGARETQYF.